This T cell receptor beta chain derives from a study of T cells after yellow fever vaccination. The study's findings and limits: Reappearance after the booster was seen for most primary-vaccination clones, at around 95% CD4 and roughly 90% CD8.

Germline assignment: CDR1 SGHRS and CDR2 YFSETQ. The CDR3 runs to 14 residues. V was pared by 4 bases and J by 9 bases, with 9 bases of the junction left unmatched. Of note for this clonotype: What it recognizes is unknown.

UMIs and a universal primer site were added when TCR cDNA was made by 5'RACE template switching. TCRdb analysed the 5' RACE reads with MiXCR anew, one entry per CDR3 protein. The table includes a few hundred thousand distinct CDR3 sequences, roughly an eighth detected once. The specimen comprised CD4+ T cells sorted from PBMCs, sampled 15 days after the yellow fever booster vaccination. The sequence was obtained from a man younger than 35 who received the YFV17D yellow fever vaccine. The chain joins TRBV5-1 to TRBJ2-1; 8 bases match TRBD2. CDR3 nucleotide sequence: TGCGCCAGCAGCAAGCTTAGCGGGGACGGTGAGCAGTTCTTC. Translation gives CASSKLSGDGEQFF.